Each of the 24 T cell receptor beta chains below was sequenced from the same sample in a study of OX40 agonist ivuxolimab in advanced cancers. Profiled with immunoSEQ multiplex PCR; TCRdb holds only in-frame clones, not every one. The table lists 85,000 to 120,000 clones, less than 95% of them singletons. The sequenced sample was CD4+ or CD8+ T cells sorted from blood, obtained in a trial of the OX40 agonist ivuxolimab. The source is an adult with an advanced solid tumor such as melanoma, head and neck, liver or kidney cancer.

CDR3 loop: CASMYRRTEETQYF. The CDR3 DNA sequence: TGTGCCAGCATGTACCGAAGGACGGAAGAGACCCAGTACTTC. The chain combines TRBV2 with TRBJ2-5; D ambiguous. CDR3 length: 14 amino acids. Deletions cut 7 bases from V and 3 bases from J, with 15 bases between. CDR1 is SNHLY, CDR2 FYNNEI, per germline.

The CDR3 DNA is TGCAGCTTCTCGGGGGTCAACACTGAAGCTTTCTTT. Encoded protein: CSFSGVNTEAFF. This chain uses TRBV29-1 with TRBJ1-1; D is possibly TRBD1 (5 bases). Germline values: CDR1 SQVTM, CDR2 ANQGSEA. The V gene lost 8 bases and the J gene lost 2 bases, with 12 bases spanning the gap. CDR3 size: 12 residues.

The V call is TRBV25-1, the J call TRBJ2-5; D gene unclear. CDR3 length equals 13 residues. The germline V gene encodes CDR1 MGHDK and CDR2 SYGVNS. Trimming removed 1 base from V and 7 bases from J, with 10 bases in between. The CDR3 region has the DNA TGTGCCAGCAGTGAATTCCACGGCGGGACCCAGTACTTC. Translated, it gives CASSEFHGGTQYF.

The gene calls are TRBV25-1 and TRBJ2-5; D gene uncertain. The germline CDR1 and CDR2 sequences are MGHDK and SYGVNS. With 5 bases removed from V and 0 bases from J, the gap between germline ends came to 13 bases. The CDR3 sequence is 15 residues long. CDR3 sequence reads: CASSPPYPDQETQYF. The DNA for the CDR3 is TGTGCCAGCAGTCCCCCCTATCCGGACCAAGAGACCCAGTACTTC.

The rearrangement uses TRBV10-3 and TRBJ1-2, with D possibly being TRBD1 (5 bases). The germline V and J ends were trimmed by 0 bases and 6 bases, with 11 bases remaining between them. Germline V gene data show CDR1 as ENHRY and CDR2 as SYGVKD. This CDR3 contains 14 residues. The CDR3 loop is CAISESRAGNGYTF. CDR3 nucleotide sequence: TGTGCCATCAGTGAGTCCCGGGCAGGGAATGGCTACACCTTC.

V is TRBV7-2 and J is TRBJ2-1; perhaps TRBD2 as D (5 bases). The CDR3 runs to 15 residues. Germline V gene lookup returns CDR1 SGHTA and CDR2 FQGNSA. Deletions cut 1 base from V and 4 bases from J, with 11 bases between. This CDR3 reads CASSLGSSPYNEQFF. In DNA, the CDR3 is TGTGCCAGCAGCTTAGGATCTAGCCCGTACAATGAGCAGTTCTTC.

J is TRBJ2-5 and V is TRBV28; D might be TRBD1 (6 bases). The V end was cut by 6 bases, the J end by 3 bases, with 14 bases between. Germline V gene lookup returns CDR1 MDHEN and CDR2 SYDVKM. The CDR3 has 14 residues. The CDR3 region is CASSAGTRKETQYF. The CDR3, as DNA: TGTGCCAGCAGCGCCGGGACAAGGAAAGAGACCCAGTACTTC.

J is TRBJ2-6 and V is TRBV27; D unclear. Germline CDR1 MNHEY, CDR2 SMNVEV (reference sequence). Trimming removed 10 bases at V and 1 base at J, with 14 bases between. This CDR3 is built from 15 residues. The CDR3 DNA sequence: TGTGCCACCTCTGGTTATGAGTCTGGGGCCAACGTCCTGACTTTC. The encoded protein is CATSGYESGANVLTF.

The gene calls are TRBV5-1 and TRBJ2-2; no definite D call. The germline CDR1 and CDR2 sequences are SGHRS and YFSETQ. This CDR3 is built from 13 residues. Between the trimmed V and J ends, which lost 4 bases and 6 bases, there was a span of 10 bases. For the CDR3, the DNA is TGCGCCAGCAGCCCCTACTCGGCCGGGGAGCTGTTTTTT. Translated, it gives CASSPYSAGELFF.

Here the CDR3 reads CASSPRQGAQPQHF. The CDR3 bases are TGTGCCAGCAGTCCCAGACAGGGGGCCCAGCCCCAGCATTTT. The rearrangement links TRBV28 to TRBJ1-5, with 10 nucleotides matching TRBD1. The CDR3 extends over 14 amino acids. V lost 5 bases, J lost 7 bases, and 5 bases stayed unmatched. The germline CDR1 and CDR2 sequences are MDHEN and SYDVKM.

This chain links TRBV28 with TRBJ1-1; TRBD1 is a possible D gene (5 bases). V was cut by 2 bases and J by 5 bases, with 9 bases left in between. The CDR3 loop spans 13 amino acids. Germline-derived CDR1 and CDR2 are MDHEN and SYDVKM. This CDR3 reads CASSLNGGTEAFF. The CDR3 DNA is TGTGCCAGCAGTTTAAACGGGGGAACTGAAGCTTTCTTT.

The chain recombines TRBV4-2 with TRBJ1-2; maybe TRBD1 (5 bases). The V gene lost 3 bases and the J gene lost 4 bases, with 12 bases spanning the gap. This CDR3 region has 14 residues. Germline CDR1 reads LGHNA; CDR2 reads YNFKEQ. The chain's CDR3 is CASSQGREGYGYTF. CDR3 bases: TGTGCCAGCAGCCAGGGCAGGGAAGGCTATGGCTACACCTTC.

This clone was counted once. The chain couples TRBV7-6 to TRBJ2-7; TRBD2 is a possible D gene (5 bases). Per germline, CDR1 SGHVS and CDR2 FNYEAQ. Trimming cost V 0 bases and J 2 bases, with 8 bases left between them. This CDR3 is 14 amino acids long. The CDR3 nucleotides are TGTGCCAGCAGCTTAGCGCTGGGAGCCTACGAGCAGTACTTC. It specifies CASSLALGAYEQYF.

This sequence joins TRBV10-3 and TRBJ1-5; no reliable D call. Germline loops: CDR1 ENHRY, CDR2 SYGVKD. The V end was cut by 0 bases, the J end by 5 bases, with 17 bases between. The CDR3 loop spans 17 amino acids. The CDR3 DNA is TGTGCCATCAGTGAGTCAAGGGTGGGTGCCAGTTATCAGCCCCAGCATTTT. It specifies CAISESRVGASYQPQHF.

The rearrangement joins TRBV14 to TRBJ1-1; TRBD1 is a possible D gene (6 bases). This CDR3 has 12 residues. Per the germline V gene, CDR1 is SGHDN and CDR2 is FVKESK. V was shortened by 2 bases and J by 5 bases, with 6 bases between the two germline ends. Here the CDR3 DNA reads TGTGCCAGCAGCCAACAGGGGACTGAAGCTTTCTTT. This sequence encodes CASSQQGTEAFF.

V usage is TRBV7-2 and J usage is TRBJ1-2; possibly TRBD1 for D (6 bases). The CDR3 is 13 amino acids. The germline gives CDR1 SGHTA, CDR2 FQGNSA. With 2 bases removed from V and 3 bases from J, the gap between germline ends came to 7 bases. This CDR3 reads CASSLRTDYGYTF. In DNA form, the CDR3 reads TGTGCCAGCAGCTTAAGGACAGACTATGGCTACACCTTC.

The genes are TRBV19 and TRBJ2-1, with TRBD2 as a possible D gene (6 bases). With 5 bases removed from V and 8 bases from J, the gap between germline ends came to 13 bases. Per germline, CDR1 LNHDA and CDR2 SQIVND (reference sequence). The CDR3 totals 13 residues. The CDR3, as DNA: TGTGCCAGTAGTGCTCAGCGGGCTTATGAGCAGTTCTTC. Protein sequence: CASSAQRAYEQFF.

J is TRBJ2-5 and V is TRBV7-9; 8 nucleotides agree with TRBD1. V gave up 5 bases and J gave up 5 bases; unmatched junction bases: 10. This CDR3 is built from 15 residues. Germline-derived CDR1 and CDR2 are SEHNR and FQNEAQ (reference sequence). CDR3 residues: CASSGTGQGGETQYF. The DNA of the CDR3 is TGTGCCAGCAGCGGGACCGGACAGGGAGGCGAGACCCAGTACTTC.

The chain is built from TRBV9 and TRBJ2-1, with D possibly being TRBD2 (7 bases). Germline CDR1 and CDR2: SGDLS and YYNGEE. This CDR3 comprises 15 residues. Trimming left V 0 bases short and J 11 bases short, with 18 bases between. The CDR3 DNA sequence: TGTGCCAGCAGCGTAGAAGACGGGGGGCACCGAAAGCAGTTCTTC. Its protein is CASSVEDGGHRKQFF.

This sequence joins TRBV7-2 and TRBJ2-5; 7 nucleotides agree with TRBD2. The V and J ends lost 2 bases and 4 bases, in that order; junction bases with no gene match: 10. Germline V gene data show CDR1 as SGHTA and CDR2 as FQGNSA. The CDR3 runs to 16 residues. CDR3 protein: CASSLNSGRDPETQYF. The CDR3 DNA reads TGTGCCAGCAGCTTAAATAGTGGGAGGGACCCAGAGACCCAGTACTTC.

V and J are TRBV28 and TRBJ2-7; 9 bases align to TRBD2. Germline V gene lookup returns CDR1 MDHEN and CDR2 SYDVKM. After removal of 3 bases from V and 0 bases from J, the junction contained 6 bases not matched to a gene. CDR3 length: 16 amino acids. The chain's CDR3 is CASSFSGGVSSYEQYF. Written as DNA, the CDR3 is TGTGCCAGCAGTTTTAGCGGGGGCGTCAGCTCCTACGAGCAGTACTTC.

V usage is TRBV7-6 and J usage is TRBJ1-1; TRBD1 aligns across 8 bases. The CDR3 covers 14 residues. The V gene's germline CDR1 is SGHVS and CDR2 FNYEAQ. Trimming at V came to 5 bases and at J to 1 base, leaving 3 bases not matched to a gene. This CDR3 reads CASSPQGANTEAFF. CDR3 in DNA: TGTGCCAGCAGCCCGCAGGGGGCGAACACTGAAGCTTTCTTT.

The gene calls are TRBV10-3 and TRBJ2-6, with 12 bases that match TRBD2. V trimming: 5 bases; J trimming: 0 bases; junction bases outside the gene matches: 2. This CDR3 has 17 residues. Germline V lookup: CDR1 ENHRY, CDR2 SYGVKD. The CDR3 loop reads CAISQLAGGSGANVLTF. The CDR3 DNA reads TGTGCCATCAGTCAACTAGCGGGGGGCTCTGGGGCCAACGTCCTGACTTTC.

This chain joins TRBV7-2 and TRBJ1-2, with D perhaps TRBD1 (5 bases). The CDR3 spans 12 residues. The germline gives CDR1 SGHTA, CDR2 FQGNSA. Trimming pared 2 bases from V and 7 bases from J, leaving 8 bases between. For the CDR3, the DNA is TGTGCCAGCAGCTTATCAGGGACTGGCTACACCTTC. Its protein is CASSLSGTGYTF. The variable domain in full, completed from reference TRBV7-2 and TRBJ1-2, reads GAGVSQSPSNKVTEKGKDVELRCDPISGHTALYWYRQSLGQGLEFLIYFQGNSAPDKSGLPSDRFSAERTGGSVSTLTIQRTQQEDSAVYLCASSLSGTGYTFGSGTRLTVV.